Shown below are 18 T cell receptor beta chains from a single sample sequenced in a study of T cell repertoires in cytomegalovirus infection. TCRdb reprocessed the reads via MiXCR and lists one record per CDR3 protein. The sample lists approximately 730,000 distinct CDR3 sequences, roughly 36% seen once, with 15% to 20% in the top ten. These receptors lack a known antigen. Sample: cultured PBMCs, taken from culture after CMV antigen stimulation. These receptor sequences come from a human donor in good health (CMV status not recorded). Some clones in this sample may be carry-over from other donors' samples.

The chain carries TRBV9 and TRBJ2-1; D might be TRBD2 (6 bases). CDR3 length: 15 amino acids. CDR1 SGDLS and CDR2 YYNGEE come from the germline V gene. Trimming stripped 0 bases from V and 4 bases from J, with 11 bases between. CDR3 region: CASSVGSGGYNEQFF. The CDR3 DNA reads TGTGCCAGCAGCGTAGGTAGCGGCGGGTACAATGAGCAGTTCTTC. The variable domain in full, completed from reference TRBV9 and TRBJ2-1, reads DSGVTQTPKHLITATGQRVTLRCSPRSGDLSVYWYQQSLDQGLQFLIQYYNGEERAKGNILERFSAQQFPDLHSELNLSSLELGDSALYFCASSVGSGGYNEQFFGPGTRLTVL.

The genes are TRBV5-1 and TRBJ1-2, with D possibly being TRBD1 (5 bases). The germline gives CDR1 SGHRS, CDR2 YFSETQ. The V end lost 4 bases, the J end lost 8 bases, and 18 bases lay between the germline ends. The CDR3 consists of 14 residues. The CDR3 loop reads CASSPTGGGWGYTF. The CDR3, as DNA: TGCGCCAGCAGCCCTACCGGGGGTGGTTGGGGCTACACCTTC. Combining the CDR3 with reference TRBV5-1 and TRBJ1-2 gives the whole variable domain KAGVTQTPRYLIKTRGQQVTLSCSPISGHRSVSWYQQTPGQGLQFLFEYFSETQRNKGNFPGRFSGRQFSNSRSEMNVSTLELGDSALYLCASSPTGGGWGYTFGSGTRLTVV.

CDR3 bases: TGTGCCAGCAGCCCAACCTTGACAGGGGAAGAGACCCAGTACTTC. It yields the protein CASSPTLTGEETQYF. This sequence joins TRBV11-2 and TRBJ2-5, with 8 bases matching TRBD1. This CDR3 has 15 amino acids. Per germline, CDR1 SGHAT and CDR2 FQNNGV. After removal of 5 bases from V and 3 bases from J, the junction contained 8 bases not matched to a gene. Filled out from reference TRBV11-2 and TRBJ2-5, the complete variable domain reads EAGVAQSPRYKIIEKRQSVAFWCNPISGHATLYWYQQILGQGPKLLIQFQNNGVVDDSQLPKDRFSAERLKGVDSTLKIQPAKLEDSAVYLCASSPTLTGEETQYFGPGTRLLVL.

The chain couples TRBV7-9 to TRBJ1-2, with D maybe TRBD1 (5 bases). Trimming left V 5 bases short and J 5 bases short, with 15 bases between. The CDR3 loop spans 14 amino acids. Germline-derived CDR1 and CDR2 are SEHNR and FQNEAQ (reference sequence). The DNA of the CDR3 is TGTGCCAGCAGCGAGCGCCGGGGACCGTATGGCTACACCTTC. Its translation is CASSERRGPYGYTF.

This clonotype was counted only a few times. This chain joins TRBV27 and TRBJ2-7; perhaps TRBD2 as D (6 bases). V was trimmed by 1 base and J by 6 bases, leaving 10 bases between them. The CDR3 is 13 amino acids. In germline, CDR1 is MNHEY, CDR2 SMNVEV (reference sequence). For the CDR3, the DNA is TGTGCCAGCAGTTTATATTGGGGAGGCGAGCAGTACTTC. Translating gives CASSLYWGGEQYF.

This clonotype has at least ten counts. V and J are TRBV7-2 and TRBJ2-5; tentative D call: TRBD2 (5 bases). With 0 bases removed from V and 2 bases from J, the gap between germline ends came to 10 bases. Germline lookup yields CDR1 SGHTA and CDR2 FQGNSA. CDR3 length: 15 amino acids. The CDR3 sequence: CASSLAPGIQETQYF. DNA of the CDR3: TGTGCCAGCAGCTTAGCCCCGGGAATACAAGAGACCCAGTACTTC.

This sequence joins TRBV11-1 and TRBJ2-7, with D perhaps TRBD1 (6 bases). Trimming took 5 bases from V and 2 from J, leaving 19 bases between them. Germline CDR1 reads SGHAT; CDR2 reads FQDESV (reference sequence). This CDR3 has 16 residues. CDR3 coding DNA: TGTGCCAGCAGCGAAGGGTCGGGACACCCGCCCTACGAGCAGTACTTC. Its protein product is CASSEGSGHPPYEQYF.

CDR3 residues: CASRSLLLGGDEQYF. CDR3 nucleotides: TGTGCCAGCAGGTCGTTATTACTCGGGGGTGACGAGCAGTACTTC. The chain links TRBV28 to TRBJ2-7; D is possibly TRBD2 (6 bases). The CDR3 contains 15 residues. The V and J ends lost 6 bases and 5 bases respectively, with 20 bases between them. CDR1 and CDR2 from the germline V gene are MDHEN and SYDVKM.

This clonotype has a handful of counts. CDR3 amino acids: CASSSDTRNTIYF. The CDR3 DNA sequence: TGTGCCAGCAGCTCGGACACTCGAAACACCATATATTTT. The chain carries TRBV11-2 and TRBJ1-3; D possibly corresponds to TRBD1 (5 bases). Trimming stripped 4 bases from V and 5 bases from J, with 9 bases between. The CDR3 loop spans 13 amino acids. CDR1 SGHAT and CDR2 FQNNGV come from the germline V gene.

This clonotype has only a few counts. V is TRBV7-2 and J is TRBJ2-3, with 11 positions matching TRBD2. Germline CDR1 and CDR2: SGHTA and FQGNSA. The CDR3 has 16 amino acids. The junction had 9 bases not matched to a gene; V was cut back by 4 bases and J by 6 bases. CDR3: CASSYGTSGPVDTQYF. For the CDR3, the DNA is TGTGCCAGCAGCTACGGGACTAGCGGACCCGTGGATACGCAGTATTTT. The variable domain in full, with the rest retrieved from reference TRBV7-2 and TRBJ2-3, is GAGVSQSPSNKVTEKGKDVELRCDPISGHTALYWYRQSLGQGLEFLIYFQGNSAPDKSGLPSDRFSAERTGGSVSTLTIQRTQQEDSAVYLCASSYGTSGPVDTQYFGPGTRLTVL.

This clonotype has ten or more counts. The rearrangement links TRBV7-2 to TRBJ2-3; D is uncertain. The CDR3 runs 15 residues. Per the germline V gene, CDR1 is SGHTA and CDR2 is FQGNSA. Trimming shortened V by 1 base and J by 2 bases, and 10 bases separated the two germline ends. The DNA of the CDR3 is TGTGCCAGCAGCTTAGGCGACGCCGACACAGATACGCAGTATTTT. Its protein is CASSLGDADTDTQYF.

The V gene is TRBV19, the J gene TRBJ2-4; D is uncertain. There are 13 residues in the CDR3. Germline V gene data show CDR1 as LNHDA and CDR2 as SQIVND (reference sequence). V lost 6 bases and J lost 9, with 15 bases in between. CDR3 sequence: CASSSQASGIQYF. In nucleotides, the CDR3 is TGTGCCAGTAGCTCGCAGGCCTCGGGCATTCAGTACTTC.

The V gene is TRBV27, the J gene TRBJ2-2, with D possibly TRBD2 on 7 matching bases. V was pared by 6 bases and J by 7 bases, with 15 bases between. The CDR3 contains 14 residues. Germline V gives CDR1 MNHEY, CDR2 SMNVEV (reference sequence). CDR3 in DNA: TGTGCCAGCAGAGATGCAAGGGGGGGCGGGGAGCTGTTTTTT. Protein sequence: CASRDARGGGELFF.

This chain uses TRBV2 with TRBJ1-4; the D gene is possibly TRBD1 (5 bases). Looked up from germline, CDR1 is SNHLY and CDR2 is FYNNEI. CDR3 length: 13 residues. The V end was cut by 7 bases, the J end by 5 bases, with 11 bases between. The CDR3 DNA follows: TGTGCCAGCAAGGGACCCTCGAATGAAAAACTGTTTTTT. Amino acid sequence: CASKGPSNEKLFF.

The V and J genes are TRBV12-3 or TRBV12-4 and TRBJ1-2, with no clear D. Trimming left V 4 bases short and J 3 bases short, with 9 bases between. This CDR3 spans 13 amino acids. The CDR3: CASSSGSYYGYTF. CDR3 sequence (DNA): TGTGCCAGCAGTTCGGGCAGCTACTATGGCTACACCTTC.

V is TRBV27 and J is TRBJ2-2, with D uncertain. Germline V gene sequence: CDR1 MNHEY, CDR2 SMNVEV (reference sequence). There are 13 residues in the CDR3. V was clipped by 4 bases and J by 10 bases, with 13 bases between them. CDR3 DNA: TGTGCCAGCAGTTACCGGGCCGAGGAGGAGCTGTTTTTT. Translation gives CASSYRAEEELFF.

A note on this clonotype: One end of the junction does not line up with germline, which may come from a read error. The rearrangement uses TRBV7-4 and TRBJ1-5, with D possibly matching TRBD1 (5 bases). CDR1 is SGHVT and CDR2 is SQSDAQ in the germline V gene. This CDR3 has 16 residues. The CDR3 DNA reads TGTGCCAGCAGCCCCAGCGGACACAATAGCGATCAGCCCCAGCATTTT. Its translation is CASSPSGHNSDQPQHF.

There are many counts of this clonotype. The rearrangement uses TRBV7-2 and TRBJ2-7; tentatively, D is TRBD1 or TRBD2 (5 bases each). The CDR3 is made up of 15 amino acids. V lost 3 bases to trimming and J lost 2 bases, with 14 bases between them. Germline V CDR1 and CDR2: SGHTA, FQGNSA. The CDR3 DNA follows: TGTGCCAGCAGCTTCTTGCCGGGACGAGCCTACGAGCAGTACTTC. This encodes CASSFLPGRAYEQYF.